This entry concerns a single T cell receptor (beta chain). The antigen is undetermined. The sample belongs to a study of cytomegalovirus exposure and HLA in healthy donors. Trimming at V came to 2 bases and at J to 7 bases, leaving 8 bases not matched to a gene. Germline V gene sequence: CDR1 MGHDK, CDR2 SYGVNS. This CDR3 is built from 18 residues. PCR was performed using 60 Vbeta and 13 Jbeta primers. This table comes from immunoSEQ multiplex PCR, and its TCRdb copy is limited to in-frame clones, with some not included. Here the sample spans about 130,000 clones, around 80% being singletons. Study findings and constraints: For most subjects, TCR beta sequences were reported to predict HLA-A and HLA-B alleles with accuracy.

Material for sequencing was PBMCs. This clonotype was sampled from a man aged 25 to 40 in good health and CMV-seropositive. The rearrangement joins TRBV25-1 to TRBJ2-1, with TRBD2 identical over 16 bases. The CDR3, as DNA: TGTGCCAGCAGTGAACTCGGGACTAGCGGGAGGGCCGTTAATGAGCAGTTCTTC. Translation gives CASSELGTSGRAVNEQFF.